This TCR beta chain was profiled in a study of regulatory T cells in long-lasting Graves disease. This clonotype was detected ten times or more. To make TCR beta libraries, researchers used iRepertoire HTBI primers and Arm-PCR of CDR3 regions. MiXCR was run by TCRdb on the multiplex PCR reads, yielding one entry per CDR3 protein. Seen here are about 530,000 distinct CDR3 sequences, about 16% observed once, and the top ten hold 25%. Time point given: newly diagnosed GD, antithyroid drugs for less than 3 months. From RNA extracted from PBMCs, the TCR library was made. This CDR3 is built from 15 residues. Germline CDR1 is SNHLY and CDR2 is FYNNEI. Trimming stripped 3 bases from V and 3 bases from J, with 15 bases between. A further study also used this sample, focusing on T cells in Graves' hyperthyroidism and ophthalmopathy.

The sequencing used peripheral blood mononuclear cells (PBMCs), collected at new diagnosis, from a patient treated with antithyroid drugs. This sequence originates from a woman aged 40-65 years with Graves disease. The chain couples TRBV2 to TRBJ2-7; no definite D call. For the CDR3, the DNA is TGTGCCAGCAGTGAGTCCAACAGCAGGCTCTACGAGCAGTACTTC. This translates into CASSESNSRLYEQYF.